This TCR beta chain came from a study of T cell repertoires in cytomegalovirus infection. Study background: The study used recently identified HLA-C-restricted and well-studied HLA-B-restricted CMV epitopes. Through public TCR beta signatures, both CMV infection and matching HLA type were indicated.

Whole-study findings and limits: CMV-specific HLA-C-restricted TCR beta clonotypes dominated the ex vivo response.

This CDR3 contains 14 residues. The germline V gene encodes CDR1 DFQATT and CDR2 SNEGSKA (reference sequence). Trimming cost V 1 base and J 4 bases, with 11 bases left between them. TCRdb re-analysed the reads in MiXCR, keeping a single row per CDR3 protein. The table shows under 850,000 distinct CDR3 sequences, with around 32% occurring only once. On this clonotype: Its target is unknown.

The sample in question was cultured PBMCs, obtained from culture after CMV antigen stimulation. The chain employs TRBV20-1 and TRBJ1-5; D might be TRBD1 (5 bases). This clonotype was obtained from a human donor in good health (CMV status not recorded). Some clones in this sample may be carry-over from other donors' samples. CDR3 DNA: TGCAGTGCTAGAGGGGGGTCGGAAAATCAGCCCCAGCATTTT. Its protein product is CSARGGSENQPQHF.